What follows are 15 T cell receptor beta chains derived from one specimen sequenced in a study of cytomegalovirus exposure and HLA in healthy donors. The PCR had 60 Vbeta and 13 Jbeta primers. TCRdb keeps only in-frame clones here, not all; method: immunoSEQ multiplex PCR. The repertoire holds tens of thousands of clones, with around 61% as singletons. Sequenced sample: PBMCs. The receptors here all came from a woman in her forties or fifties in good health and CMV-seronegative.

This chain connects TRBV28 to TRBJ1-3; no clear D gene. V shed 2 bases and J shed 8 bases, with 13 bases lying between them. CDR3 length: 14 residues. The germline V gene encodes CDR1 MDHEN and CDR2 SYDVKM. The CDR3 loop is CASSLGGLGYTIYF. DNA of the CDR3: TGTGCCAGCAGTTTAGGAGGCCTTGGGTACACCATATATTTT.

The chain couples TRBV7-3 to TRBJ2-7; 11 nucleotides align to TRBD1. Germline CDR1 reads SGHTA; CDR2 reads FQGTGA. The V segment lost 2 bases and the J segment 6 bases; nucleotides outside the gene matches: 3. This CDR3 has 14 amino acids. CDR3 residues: CASSLRDRGSEQYF. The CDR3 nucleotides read TGTGCCAGCAGCTTACGGGACAGGGGGTCCGAGCAGTACTTC. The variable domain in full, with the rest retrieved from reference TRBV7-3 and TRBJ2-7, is GAGVSQTPSNKVTEKGKYVELRCDPISGHTALYWYRQSLGQGPEFLIYFQGTGAADDSGLPNDRFFAVRPEGSVSTLKIQRTERGDSAVYLCASSLRDRGSEQYFGPGTRLTVT.

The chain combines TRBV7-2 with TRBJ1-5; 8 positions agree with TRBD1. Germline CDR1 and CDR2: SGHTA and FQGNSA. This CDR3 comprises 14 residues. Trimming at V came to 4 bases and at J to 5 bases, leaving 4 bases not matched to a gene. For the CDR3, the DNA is TGTGCCAGCAGCTCCAGGGGGCGGTATCAGCCCCAGCATTTT. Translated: CASSSRGRYQPQHF.

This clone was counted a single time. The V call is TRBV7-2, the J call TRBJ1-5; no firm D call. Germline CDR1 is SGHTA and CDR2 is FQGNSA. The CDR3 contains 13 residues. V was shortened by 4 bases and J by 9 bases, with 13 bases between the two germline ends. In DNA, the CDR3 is TGTGCCAGCAGCTCAATAAGCCGTGGGCCCCAGCATTTT. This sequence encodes CASSSISRGPQHF.

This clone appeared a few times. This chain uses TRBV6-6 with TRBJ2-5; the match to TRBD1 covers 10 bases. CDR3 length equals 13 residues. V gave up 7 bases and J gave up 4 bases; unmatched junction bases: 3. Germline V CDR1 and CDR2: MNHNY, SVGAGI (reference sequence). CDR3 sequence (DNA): TGTGCCAGCATAGGGACAGGGGTAGAGACCCAGTACTTC. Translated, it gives CASIGTGVETQYF.

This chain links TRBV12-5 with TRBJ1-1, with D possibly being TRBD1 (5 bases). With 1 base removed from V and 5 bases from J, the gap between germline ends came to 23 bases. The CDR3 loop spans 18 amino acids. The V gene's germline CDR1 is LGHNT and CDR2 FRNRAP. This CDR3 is CASGLDVSWGVPETEAFF. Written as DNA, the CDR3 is TGTGCTAGTGGTTTGGATGTTTCGTGGGGGGTTCCGGAGACTGAAGCTTTCTTT.

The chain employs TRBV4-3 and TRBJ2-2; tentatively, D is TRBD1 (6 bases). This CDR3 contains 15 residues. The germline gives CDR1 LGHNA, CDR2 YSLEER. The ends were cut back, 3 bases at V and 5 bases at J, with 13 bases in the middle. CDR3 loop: CASSHSNRVTGELFF. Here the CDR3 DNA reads TGCGCCAGCAGCCATTCCAACAGGGTTACCGGGGAGCTGTTTTTT.

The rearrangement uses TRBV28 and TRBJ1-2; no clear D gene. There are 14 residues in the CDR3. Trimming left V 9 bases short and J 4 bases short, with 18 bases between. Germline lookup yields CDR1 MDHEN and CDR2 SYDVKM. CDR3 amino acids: CASTQGGRIYGYTF. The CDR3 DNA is TGTGCCAGTACCCAAGGTGGCAGGATCTATGGCTACACCTTC.

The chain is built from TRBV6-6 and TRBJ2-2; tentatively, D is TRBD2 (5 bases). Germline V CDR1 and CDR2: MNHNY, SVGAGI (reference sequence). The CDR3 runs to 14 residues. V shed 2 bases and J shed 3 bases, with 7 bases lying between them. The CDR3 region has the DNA TGTGCCAGCAGTTACGAGGGCGACACCGGGGAGCTGTTTTTT. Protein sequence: CASSYEGDTGELFF.

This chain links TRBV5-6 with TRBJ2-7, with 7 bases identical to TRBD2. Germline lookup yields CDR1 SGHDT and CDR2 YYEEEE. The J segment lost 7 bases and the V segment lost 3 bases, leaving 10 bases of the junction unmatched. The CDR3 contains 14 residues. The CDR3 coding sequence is TGTGCCAGCAGCTCCCAAACTAGCGCAAGGGAGCAGTACTTC. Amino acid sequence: CASSSQTSAREQYF.

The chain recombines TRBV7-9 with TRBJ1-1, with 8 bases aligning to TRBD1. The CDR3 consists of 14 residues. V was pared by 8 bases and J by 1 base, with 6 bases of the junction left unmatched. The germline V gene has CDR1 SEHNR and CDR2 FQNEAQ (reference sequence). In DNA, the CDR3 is TGTGCCAGCGCAAAAACAGGGGGGAACACTGAAGCTTTCTTT. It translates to CASAKTGGNTEAFF.

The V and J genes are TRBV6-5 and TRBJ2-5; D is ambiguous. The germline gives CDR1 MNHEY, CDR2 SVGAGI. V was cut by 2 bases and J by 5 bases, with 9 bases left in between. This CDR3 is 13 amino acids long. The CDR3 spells CASSYPGSETQYF. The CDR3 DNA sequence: TGTGCCAGCAGTTACCCGGGTTCGGAGACCCAGTACTTC.

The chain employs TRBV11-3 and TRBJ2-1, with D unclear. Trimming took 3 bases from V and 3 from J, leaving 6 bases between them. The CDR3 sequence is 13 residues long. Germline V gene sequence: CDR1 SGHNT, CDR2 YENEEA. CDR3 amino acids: CASSFGGYNEQFF. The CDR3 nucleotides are TGTGCCAGCAGCTTCGGCGGCTACAATGAGCAGTTCTTC.

CDR3 coding DNA: TGTGCCAGCAGCTTCGGGACAGTCAATGAAAAACTGTTTTTT. This codes for CASSFGTVNEKLFF. The rearrangement links TRBV7-9 to TRBJ1-4; 7 positions match TRBD1. Germline loops: CDR1 SEHNR, CDR2 FQNEAQ (reference sequence). V shed 3 bases, J shed 5 bases, and the junction held 3 bases outside the gene matches. The CDR3 contains 14 residues.

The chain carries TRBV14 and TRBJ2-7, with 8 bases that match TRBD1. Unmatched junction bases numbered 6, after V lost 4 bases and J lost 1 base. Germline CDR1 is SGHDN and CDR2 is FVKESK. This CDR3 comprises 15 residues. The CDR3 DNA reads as TGTGCCAGCAGCCCCCCGCACAGGGGGTCCTACGAGCAGTACTTC. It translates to CASSPPHRGSYEQYF.